The 9 T cell receptor beta chains below all came from one sample that was sequenced in a study of cytomegalovirus exposure and HLA in healthy donors (dated by TCRdb to 2016 to 2017). Library preparation employed the immunoSEQ multiplex PCR assay. For the multiplex PCR, a mixture combining 60 forward primers for TCR Vbeta segments and 13 reverse primers for TCR Jbeta segments was used. TCRdb holds this immuneACCESS table with in-frame rearrangements only. Some clones are missing; in checked studies, unresolved V genes explain under half, and the rest has no known cause. This sample's table has entries for 45,000 or so clones. The ten largest account for more than 8% of the sample. The material sequenced was PBMCs. The receptors here all came from a male donor in good health and CMV-seronegative.

The chain combines TRBV5-1 with TRBJ2-3, with TRBD2 matching over 8 bases. This CDR3 has 14 residues. Germline loops: CDR1 SGHRS, CDR2 YFSETQ. Trimming cost V 2 bases and J 2 bases; bases outside gene matches: 1. CDR3 nucleotides: TGCGCCAGCAGCTTTAGCGGGGACACAGATACGCAGTATTTT. Its translation: CASSFSGDTDTQYF.

The genes are TRBV19 and TRBJ1-2; the D gene is possibly TRBD1 (5 bases). The CDR3 runs to 13 residues. Germline V gene sequence: CDR1 LNHDA, CDR2 SQIVND (reference sequence). V dropped 9 bases and J dropped 2 bases, with 13 bases sitting between them. The DNA for the CDR3 is TGTGCCAGCTCCCAGGGCCGAAACTATGGCTACACCTTC. Amino acid sequence: CASSQGRNYGYTF.

The chain couples TRBV19 to TRBJ2-7; D is perhaps TRBD2 (6 bases). V shed 3 bases and J shed 2 bases, with 17 bases lying between them. CDR1 is LNHDA and CDR2 is SQIVND in the germline V gene (reference sequence). The CDR3 runs to 16 residues. CDR3 bases: TGTGCCAGTAGTATTAGAGGCGGGGCACTTCCCTACGAGCAGTACTTC. As protein: CASSIRGGALPYEQYF.

J is TRBJ1-5 and V is TRBV30; TRBD1 matches 7 bases. The junction had 7 bases not matched to a gene; V was cut back by 3 bases and J by 2 bases. CDR1 is GTSNPN and CDR2 is SVGIG in the germline V gene (reference sequence). The CDR3 sequence is 15 residues long. The CDR3 bases are TGTGCCTGGAGCCGACAGGGAGGAGGCAATCAGCCCCAGCATTTT. Protein: CAWSRQGGGNQPQHF.

The chain combines TRBV5-4 with TRBJ2-1, with 7 bases identical to TRBD2. V was clipped by 0 bases and J by 7 bases; unmatched bases: 7. The CDR3 runs 15 residues. The V gene's germline CDR1 is SGHNT and CDR2 YYREEE (reference sequence). The DNA for the CDR3 is TGTGCCAGCAGCTTGGATGGCGGGAGTTGGAATGAGCAGTTCTTC. Protein product: CASSLDGGSWNEQFF.

The V call is TRBV28, the J call TRBJ1-4; perhaps TRBD1 as D (5 bases). Germline CDR1 is MDHEN and CDR2 is SYDVKM. The CDR3 runs 14 residues. Trimming shortened V by 7 bases and J by 8 bases, and 17 bases separated the two germline ends. CDR3 sequence: CASKSEGREEKLFF. The CDR3 DNA is TGTGCCAGCAAATCAGAGGGGCGGGAGGAAAAACTGTTTTTT.

V usage is TRBV9 and J usage is TRBJ2-3, with D possibly TRBD2 on 7 matching bases. CDR1 is SGDLS, CDR2 YYNGEE, per germline. V was shortened by 0 bases and J by 2 bases, with 13 bases between the two germline ends. The CDR3 spans 16 residues. CDR3 amino acids: CASSVVGGVLTDTQYF. Here the CDR3 DNA reads TGTGCCAGCAGCGTAGTAGGGGGGGTTCTCACAGATACGCAGTATTTT.

The chain joins TRBV10-3 to TRBJ2-1; D is unclear. CDR1 and CDR2 from the germline V gene are ENHRY and SYGVKD. Between the trimmed V and J ends, which lost 0 bases and 8 bases, there was a span of 5 bases. The CDR3 is 12 amino acids. Written as DNA, the CDR3 is TGTGCCATCAGTGAGTCACTCGATGAGCAGTTCTTC. This codes for CAISESLDEQFF.

V gene TRBV11-2 combines with J gene TRBJ1-1, with 12 positions matching TRBD1. The CDR3 is made up of 16 amino acids. Germline V gene data show CDR1 as SGHAT and CDR2 as FQNNGV. J gave up 11 bases and V 4 bases, and 14 bases lay outside the gene matches. The CDR3 region is CASSSLTGTGGRGAFF. The CDR3 bases are TGTGCCAGCAGCTCACTTACCGGGACAGGGGGCCGGGGGGCTTTCTTT.